The clone carrying this T cell receptor (beta chain) showed up just once. Antigen: not known. Using immunoSEQ multiplex PCR, the repertoire was profiled, and TCRdb retains in-frame clones only, with some absent. The repertoire holds approximately 65,000 clones, about nine tenths seen once, with around 7.8% in the top ten. The CDR3 runs 17 residues. J was trimmed by 0 bases and V by 4 bases; bases with no gene match: 7. Germline V gives CDR1 MGHRA, CDR2 YSYEKL. The data were obtained in a study of T cell responses to AZD1222 COVID-19 vaccine. Background on the study: Analysis merged second doses at about 4 or about 12 weeks.

Study findings and constraints: Clonal diversity was possibly underestimated, and the donors were mostly white British, with more females. Spike-specific TCR breadth and depth grew following two AZD1222 doses. Reports indicate that nearly half of spike-specific TCRs are directed at unmutated variant regions.

The TCR comes from an adult in good health. V gene TRBV4-1 combines with J gene TRBJ2-2, with 8 bases matching TRBD1. This material consisted of peripheral blood, taken on day 0 of AZD1222 vaccination. The CDR3 loop reads CASSPGQGVSNTGELFF. The CDR3 DNA follows: TGCGCCAGCAGCCCAGGACAGGGAGTTTCGAACACCGGGGAGCTGTTTTTT.